The clone carrying this T cell receptor beta chain was seen more than once but under ten times. Antigen unknown. Each CDR3 protein gets one entry after TCRdb re-called the 5' RACE reads with MiXCR. The sample has some 350,000 distinct CDR3 sequences; 6.2% are singletons. The data derive from a study of T cells after yellow fever vaccination. Findings of the study overall: Booster samples showed a return of most primary-vaccination clones (about 96% CD4, approximately 88% CD8). Contamination of FACS-sorted repertoires by abundant clonotypes from the bulk population could occur.

CDR3 length equals 15 residues. Between the trimmed V and J ends, which lost 2 bases and 7 bases, there was a span of 19 bases. Germline assignment: CDR1 SGHRS and CDR2 YFSETQ. The J gene is TRBJ2-7, the V gene TRBV5-1; D may be TRBD1 or TRBD2 (5 bases each). This clonotype originated in a man in his thirties or forties who received the YFV17D yellow fever vaccine. The sample here was PBMCs, taken 5 days after the yellow fever booster vaccination. Written as DNA, the CDR3 is TGCGCCAGCAGCTTCACCGGGACCCACACAGCGGAGCAGTACTTC. As protein: CASSFTGTHTAEQYF.